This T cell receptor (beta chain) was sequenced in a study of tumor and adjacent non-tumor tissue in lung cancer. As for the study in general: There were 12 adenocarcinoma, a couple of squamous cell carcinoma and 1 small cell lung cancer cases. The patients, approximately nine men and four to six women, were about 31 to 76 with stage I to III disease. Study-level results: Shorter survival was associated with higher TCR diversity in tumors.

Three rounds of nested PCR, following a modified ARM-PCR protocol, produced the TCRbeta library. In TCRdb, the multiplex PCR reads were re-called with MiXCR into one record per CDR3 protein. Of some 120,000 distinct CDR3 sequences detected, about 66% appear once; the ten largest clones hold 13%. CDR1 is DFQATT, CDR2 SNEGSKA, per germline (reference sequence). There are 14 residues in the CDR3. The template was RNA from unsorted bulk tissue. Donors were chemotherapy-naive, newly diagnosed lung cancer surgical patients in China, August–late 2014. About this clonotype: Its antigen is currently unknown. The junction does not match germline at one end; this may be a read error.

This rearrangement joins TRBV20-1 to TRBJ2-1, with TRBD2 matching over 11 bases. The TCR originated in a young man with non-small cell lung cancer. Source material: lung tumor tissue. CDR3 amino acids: CTARTSGGYNEQFF. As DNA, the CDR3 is TGCACTGCTCGAACTAGCGGGGGCTACAATGAGCAGTTCTTC.